The 21 T cell receptor beta chains reported below all come from one sample, sequenced in a study of blood T cells in healthy people across ages. Primed by a sample-barcoded 5' primer and a J-beta primer mix, a second PCR proceeded for roughly 7 to 11 cycles. TCRdb re-analysed the 5' RACE reads in MiXCR, keeping a single row per CDR3 protein. The profile shows more than 900,000 distinct CDR3 sequences, about 23% of them singletons. The sample was also reused in another study, on T cells of mothers and their children.

Sample: blood. The receptors were sampled from a girl aged 2-10 years in good health.

This chain uses TRBV20-1 with TRBJ2-7; D possibly corresponds to TRBD2 (6 bases). Trimming pared 8 bases from V and 1 base from J, leaving 18 bases between. The length of the CDR3 is 14 residues. The V gene's germline CDR1 is DFQATT and CDR2 SNEGSKA (reference sequence). CDR3 sequence (DNA): TGCAGTCGAGCCAAGGGCGGGATTTCCTACGAGCAGTACTTC. Amino acid sequence: CSRAKGGISYEQYF.

The chain employs TRBV12-3 or TRBV12-4 and TRBJ2-7; 8 bases match TRBD1. V lost 6 bases, J lost 2 bases, and 6 bases stayed unmatched. This CDR3 is 14 amino acids long. CDR3 region: CASRTGTGPYEQYF. The DNA for the CDR3 is TGTGCCAGCAGGACCGGGACAGGCCCCTACGAGCAGTACTTC.

The rearrangement links TRBV7-8 to TRBJ1-6; possible D gene TRBD1, 6 bases. CDR3 length: 13 amino acids. V was clipped by 1 base and J by 14 bases, with 12 bases between them. In germline, CDR1 is SGHVS, CDR2 FQNEAQ. For the CDR3, the DNA is TGTGCCAGCAGCTTAGATCAGGGGATCGCCCTCCACTTT. It specifies CASSLDQGIALHF. Full variable domain (rest looked up from reference TRBV7-8 and TRBJ1-6): GAGVSQSPRYKVAKRGQDVALRCDPISGHVSLFWYQQALGQGPEFLTYFQNEAQLDKSGLPSDRFFAERPEGSVSTLKIQRTQQEDSAVYLCASSLDQGIALHFGNGTRLTVT.

The J gene is TRBJ2-7, the V gene TRBV4-2, with D perhaps matching TRBD2 (5 bases). CDR3 length: 14 amino acids. V dropped 1 base and J dropped 2 bases, with 9 bases sitting between them. The germline V gene encodes CDR1 LGHNA and CDR2 YNFKEQ. The CDR3 spells CASSQGGLAYEQYF. The DNA of the CDR3 is TGTGCCAGCAGCCAAGGAGGACTTGCCTACGAGCAGTACTTC.

The CDR3 nucleotides are TGTGCCAGCAGTCGCGGGGGGGTCAACGGGGAGCTGTTTTTT. Its protein product is CASSRGGVNGELFF. This sequence joins TRBV12-3 or TRBV12-4 and TRBJ2-2, with 9 nucleotides matching TRBD2. After removal of 5 bases from V and 7 bases from J, the junction contained 5 bases not matched to a gene. The CDR3 has 14 amino acids.

The chain employs TRBV18 and TRBJ1-1; 9 nucleotides match TRBD1. The J segment lost 7 bases and the V segment lost 5 bases, leaving 14 bases of the junction unmatched. This CDR3 has 16 residues. Germline V gives CDR1 KGHSH, CDR2 LQKENI. The CDR3 DNA reads as TGTGCCAGCTCAACGGATTACTACAGGGGGCCGAATGAAGCTTTCTTT. Its protein is CASSTDYYRGPNEAFF.

As for this clonotype: An end of the junction differs from the germline gene, which may be a read error. The chain recombines TRBV7-2 with TRBJ1-1, with 9 bases identical to TRBD1. Germline CDR1 and CDR2: SGHTA and FQGNSA. The CDR3 is made up of 16 amino acids. In DNA, the CDR3 is TGTGCCAGCAGCTTAGACGACAGGGGGGTGAAGACTGAAGCTTTCTTT. Protein sequence: CASSLDDRGVKTEAFF.

In this sample, this clonotype turned up many times. The gene calls are TRBV21-1 and TRBJ2-7; the D call of TRBD2 is as the table states it, not checked on the DNA. TRBV21-1 is assigned pseudogene status. This CDR3 has 17 amino acids. CDR3 amino acids: CASSKVELAGFRYEQYF. CDR3 nucleotides: TGTGCCAGCAGCAAAGTGGAACTAGCGGGGTTCAGGTACGAGCAGTACTTC.

This clonotype turned up a few times. This chain uses TRBV5-1 with TRBJ2-1, with D unclear. Trimming shortened V by 3 bases and J by 0 bases, and 10 bases separated the two germline ends. CDR1 is SGHRS, CDR2 YFSETQ, per germline. The CDR3 extends over 15 amino acids. CDR3 nucleotide sequence: TGCGCCAGCAGCTCCTCGGACCCCTCCTACAATGAGCAGTTCTTC. This gives the protein CASSSSDPSYNEQFF.

This clonotype was picked up a small number of times. This chain links TRBV28 with TRBJ2-1; 10 bases are a match to TRBD2. The last part of the DNA fits TRBJ2-5 better; the J call may be wrong. Per germline, CDR1 MDHEN and CDR2 SYDVKM. The CDR3 runs to 16 residues. CDR3 residues: CASSFIGLAAQETQYF. CDR3 bases: TGTGCCAGCAGTTTCATCGGACTAGCGGCGCAAGAGACCCAGTACTTC.

This clonotype has just a few counts. The V and J genes are TRBV7-9 and TRBJ1-6; weak D call: TRBD1 (5 bases). Germline V gene sequence: CDR1 SEHNR, CDR2 FQNEAQ (reference sequence). CDR3 size: 16 residues. V gave up 1 base and J gave up 7 bases, with 14 bases separating them. The CDR3 spells CASSLEGLQENSPLHF. The CDR3 DNA reads as TGTGCCAGCAGCTTAGAGGGGTTGCAGGAGAATTCACCCCTCCACTTT.

In this sample, this clonotype turned up a few times. The rearrangement joins TRBV6-5 to TRBJ2-5, with TRBD2 matching over 8 bases. The DNA matches TRBJ2-7 better at its end, which makes the J call doubtful. The V gene's germline CDR1 is MNHEY and CDR2 SVGAGI. This CDR3 contains 15 residues. In nucleotides, the CDR3 is TGTGCCAGCACCCAAAATGCCGGGACTAGTGGCGAGCAGTACTTC. The encoded protein is CASTQNAGTSGEQYF.

This CDR3 reads CSVEWASGTGELFF. The CDR3 DNA reads as TGCAGCGTTGAATGGGCTAGCGGGACTGGGGAGCTGTTTTTT. This rearrangement joins TRBV29-1 to TRBJ2-2; TRBD2 matches at 9 bases. The V segment lost 2 bases and the J segment 8 bases; nucleotides outside the gene matches: 6. The germline gives CDR1 SQVTM, CDR2 ANQGSEA. The CDR3 spans 14 residues.

The V gene is TRBV20-1, the J gene TRBJ2-5, with D uncertain. Germline CDR1 DFQATT, CDR2 SNEGSKA (reference sequence). The CDR3 extends over 13 amino acids. V was clipped by 0 bases and J by 4 bases, with 9 bases between them. In DNA, the CDR3 is TGCAGTGCTAGAGACCCAAGGAGAGAGACCCAGTACTTC. It is translated as CSARDPRRETQYF.

This clonotype was seen a few times. The rearrangement uses TRBV6-2 or TRBV6-3 and TRBJ1-1; D is unresolved. V dropped 3 bases and J dropped 5 bases, with 7 bases sitting between them. The CDR3 runs 12 residues. CDR1 is MNHEY, CDR2 SVGEGT, per germline. The chain's CDR3 is CASSYGMTEAFF. The CDR3 DNA reads TGTGCCAGCAGTTATGGGATGACTGAAGCTTTCTTT.

This chain joins TRBV6-6 and TRBJ1-1; 8 bases line up with TRBD1. Germline-derived CDR1 and CDR2 are MNHNY and SVGAGI (reference sequence). Trimming took 1 base from V and 7 from J; bases not matched to a gene: 8. The CDR3 extends over 15 amino acids. CDR3 DNA sequence: TGTGCCAGCAGTTACTGCTTAGACAGGGGAGATGAAGCTTTCTTT. This codes for CASSYCLDRGDEAFF.

This clonotype has a handful of counts. The chain links TRBV3-1 to TRBJ2-4; D is possibly TRBD2 (5 bases). CDR1 is LGHDT, CDR2 YNNKEL, per germline (reference sequence). V lost 0 bases and J lost 0, with 9 bases in between. The length of the CDR3 is 16 residues. This chain's CDR3 is CASSQDTGLAKNIQYF. CDR3 DNA sequence: TGTGCCAGCAGCCAAGATACCGGACTAGCCAAAAACATTCAGTACTTC. Complete variable domain (other parts from reference TRBV3-1 and TRBJ2-4): DTAVSQTPKYLVTQMGNDKSIKCEQNLGHDTMYWYKQDSKKFLKIMFSYNNKELIINETVPNRFSPKSPDKAHLNLHINSLELGDSAVYFCASSQDTGLAKNIQYFGAGTRLSVL.

V gene TRBV12-3 or TRBV12-4 combines with J gene TRBJ2-2, with D perhaps TRBD2 (5 bases). Trimming pared 3 bases from V and 5 bases from J, leaving 10 bases between. The CDR3 length is 14 residues. This chain's CDR3 is CASSFIGETGELFF. CDR3 coding DNA: TGTGCCAGCAGTTTTATCGGGGAGACCGGGGAGCTGTTTTTT.

This clonotype was seen only a few times. The CDR3 region is CASSSGQGMVNEQFF. The DNA for the CDR3 is TGTGCCAGCAGCTCGGGACAGGGAATGGTCAATGAGCAGTTCTTC. The chain links TRBV7-6 to TRBJ2-5; 9 bases line up with TRBD1. The DNA end is more similar to TRBJ2-1, so the J call may be wrong. This CDR3 is built from 15 residues. In germline, CDR1 is SGHVS, CDR2 FNYEAQ.

This chain uses TRBV15 with TRBJ1-2; no reliable D call. Trimming removed 5 bases at V and 2 bases at J, with 15 bases between. The CDR3 loop spans 15 amino acids. CDR1 LNHNV and CDR2 YYDKDF come from the germline V gene (reference sequence). The CDR3 DNA is TGTGCCACCAGCGTCGGATTGCGGGGAAACTATGGCTACACCTTC. Translating gives CATSVGLRGNYGYTF.

This clonotype has only a few counts. The V call is TRBV5-1, the J call TRBJ2-4; 7 bases agree with TRBD2. Germline loops: CDR1 SGHRS, CDR2 YFSETQ. After removal of 4 bases from V and 0 bases from J, the junction contained 10 bases not matched to a gene. The CDR3 is 17 residues long. The CDR3 protein is CASSTFTGGGAKNIQYF. CDR3 DNA: TGCGCCAGCAGCACCTTTACTGGGGGGGGAGCCAAAAACATTCAGTACTTC.